This T cell receptor (beta chain) emerged from a study of TIL therapy for anti-PD-1-resistant metastatic lung cancer. Study-wide background: Patients had a median age of almost 55 years (range about 35-80). Most patients had lung adenocarcinoma. Study findings and constraints: Infused TIL clonotypes partially replaced the baseline blood repertoire, then decayed over months. Treatment-naive, never-smoker and oncogene-addicted patients were overrepresented in this highly selected cohort.

Comments on this clone: Its antigen is still unknown.

In germline, CDR1 is MNHEY, CDR2 SMNVEV (reference sequence). V lost 2 bases and J lost 1; bases outside the gene matches: 4. The CDR3 is 16 residues long. The immunoSEQ assay was v3. Sequencing used immunoSEQ multiplex PCR; TCRdb keeps in-frame clones, though not all of them. The sample contains around 55,000 clones, approximately 75% of which appear only once. Time point meaning: pre-treatment sample, taken before nivolumab and TIL therapy. The TCR sequence derives from a person aged 25-85 years with non-small cell lung cancer. The material was blood, obtained at baseline. The chain links TRBV27 to TRBJ2-2, with 7 bases lining up with TRBD2. In DNA form, the CDR3 reads TGTGCCAGCAGTTTAGGGGCGGGGGAGAACACCGGGGAGCTGTTTTTT. Protein: CASSLGAGENTGELFF.